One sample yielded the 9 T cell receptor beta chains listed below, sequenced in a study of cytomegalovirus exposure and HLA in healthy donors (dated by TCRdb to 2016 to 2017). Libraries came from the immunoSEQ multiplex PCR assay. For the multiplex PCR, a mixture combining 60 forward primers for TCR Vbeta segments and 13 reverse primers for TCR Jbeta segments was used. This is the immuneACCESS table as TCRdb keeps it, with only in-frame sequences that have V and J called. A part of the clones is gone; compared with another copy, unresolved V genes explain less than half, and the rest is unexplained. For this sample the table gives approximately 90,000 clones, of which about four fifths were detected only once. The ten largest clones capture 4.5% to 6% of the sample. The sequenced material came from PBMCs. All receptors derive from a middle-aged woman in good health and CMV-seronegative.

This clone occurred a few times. CDR3 nucleotides: TGTGCCAGCGGGGGACAGGGCGAAGCTTTCTTT. It specifies CASGGQGEAFF. The chain joins TRBV2 to TRBJ1-1, with 9 bases fitting TRBD1. The germline V gene encodes CDR1 SNHLY and CDR2 FYNNEI. The CDR3 covers 11 residues. Trimming removed 8 bases from V and 8 bases from J; junction bases left unmatched: 3.

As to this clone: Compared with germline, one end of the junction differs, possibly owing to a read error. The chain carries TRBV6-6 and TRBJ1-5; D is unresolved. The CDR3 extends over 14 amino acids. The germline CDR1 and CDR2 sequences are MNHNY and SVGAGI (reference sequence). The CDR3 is CASTRQASSQPQHF. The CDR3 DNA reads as TGTGCCAGCACACGACAAGCCAGCAGTCAGCCCCAGCATTTT.

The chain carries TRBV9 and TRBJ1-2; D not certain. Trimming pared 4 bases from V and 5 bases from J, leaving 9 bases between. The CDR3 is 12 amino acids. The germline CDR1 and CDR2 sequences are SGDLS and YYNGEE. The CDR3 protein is CASSRNKYGYTF. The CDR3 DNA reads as TGTGCCAGCAGCCGTAACAAGTATGGCTACACCTTC. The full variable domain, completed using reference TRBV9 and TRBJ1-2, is DSGVTQTPKHLITATGQRVTLRCSPRSGDLSVYWYQQSLDQGLQFLIQYYNGEERAKGNILERFSAQQFPDLHSELNLSSLELGDSALYFCASSRNKYGYTFGSGTRLTVV.

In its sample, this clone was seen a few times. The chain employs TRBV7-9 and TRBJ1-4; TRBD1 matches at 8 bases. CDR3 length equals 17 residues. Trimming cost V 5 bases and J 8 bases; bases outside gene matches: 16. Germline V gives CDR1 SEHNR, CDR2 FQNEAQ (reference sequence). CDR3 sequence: CASSPTFTGGRPEKLFF. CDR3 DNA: TGTGCCAGCAGCCCTACATTCACAGGGGGGAGGCCGGAAAAACTGTTTTTT.

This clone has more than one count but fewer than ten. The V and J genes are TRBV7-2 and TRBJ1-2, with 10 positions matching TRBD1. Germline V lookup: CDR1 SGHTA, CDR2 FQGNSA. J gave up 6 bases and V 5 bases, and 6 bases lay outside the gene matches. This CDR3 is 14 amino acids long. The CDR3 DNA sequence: TGTGCCAGCAGCGTAAGGGACAGGGGAAATGGCTACACCTTC. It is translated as CASSVRDRGNGYTF.

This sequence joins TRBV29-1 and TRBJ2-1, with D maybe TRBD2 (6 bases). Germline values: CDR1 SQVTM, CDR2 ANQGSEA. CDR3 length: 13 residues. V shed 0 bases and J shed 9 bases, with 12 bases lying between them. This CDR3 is CSVEDLVSGEQFF. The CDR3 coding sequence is TGCAGCGTTGAAGATCTGGTTAGCGGTGAGCAGTTCTTC.

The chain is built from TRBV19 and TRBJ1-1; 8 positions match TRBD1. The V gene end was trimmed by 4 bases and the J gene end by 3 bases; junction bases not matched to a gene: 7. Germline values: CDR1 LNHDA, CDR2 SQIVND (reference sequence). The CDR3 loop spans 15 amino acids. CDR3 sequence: CASSTPRQGHTEAFF. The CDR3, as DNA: TGTGCCAGTAGTACCCCGCGACAGGGGCACACTGAAGCTTTCTTT.

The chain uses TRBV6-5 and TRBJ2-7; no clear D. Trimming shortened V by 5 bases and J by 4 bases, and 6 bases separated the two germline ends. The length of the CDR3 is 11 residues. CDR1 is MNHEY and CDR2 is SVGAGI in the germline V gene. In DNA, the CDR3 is TGTGCCAGCAGTAATTCGTACGAGCAGTACTTC. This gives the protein CASSNSYEQYF.

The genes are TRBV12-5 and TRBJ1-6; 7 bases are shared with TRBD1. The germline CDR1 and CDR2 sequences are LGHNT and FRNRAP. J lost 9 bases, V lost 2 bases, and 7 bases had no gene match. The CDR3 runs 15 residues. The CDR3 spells CASGLPGQVVSPLHF. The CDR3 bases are TGTGCTAGTGGTTTGCCAGGACAGGTAGTTTCACCCCTCCACTTT.